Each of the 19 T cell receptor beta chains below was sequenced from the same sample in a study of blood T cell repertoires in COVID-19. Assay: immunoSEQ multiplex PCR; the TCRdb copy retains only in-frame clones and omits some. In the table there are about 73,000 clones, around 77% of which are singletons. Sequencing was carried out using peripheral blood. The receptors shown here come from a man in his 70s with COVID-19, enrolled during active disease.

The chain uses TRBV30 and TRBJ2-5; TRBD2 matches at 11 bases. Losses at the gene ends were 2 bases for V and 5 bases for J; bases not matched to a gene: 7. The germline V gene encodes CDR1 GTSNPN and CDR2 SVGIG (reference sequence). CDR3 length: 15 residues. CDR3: CAWSLLAGVRETQYF. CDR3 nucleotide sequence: TGTGCCTGGAGTCTACTAGCGGGAGTACGGGAGACCCAGTACTTC.

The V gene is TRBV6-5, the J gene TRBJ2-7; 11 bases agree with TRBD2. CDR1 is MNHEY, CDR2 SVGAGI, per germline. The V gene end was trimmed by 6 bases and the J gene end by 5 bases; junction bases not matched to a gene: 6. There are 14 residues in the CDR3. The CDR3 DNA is TGTGCCAGCAGCAATCTAGCGGGAGGTAACGAGCAGTACTTC. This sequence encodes CASSNLAGGNEQYF.

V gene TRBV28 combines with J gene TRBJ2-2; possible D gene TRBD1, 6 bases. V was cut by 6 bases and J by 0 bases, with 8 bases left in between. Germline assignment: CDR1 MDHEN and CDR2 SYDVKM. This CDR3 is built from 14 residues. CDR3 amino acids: CASSWTANTGELFF. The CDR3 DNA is TGTGCCAGCAGCTGGACAGCGAACACCGGGGAGCTGTTTTTT.

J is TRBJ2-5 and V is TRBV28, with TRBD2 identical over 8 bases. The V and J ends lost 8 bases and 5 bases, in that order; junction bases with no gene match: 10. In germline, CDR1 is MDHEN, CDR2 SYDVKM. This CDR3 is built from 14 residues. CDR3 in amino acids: CASLGLAGWETQYF. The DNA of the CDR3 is TGTGCCAGCCTAGGGCTAGCGGGCTGGGAGACCCAGTACTTC. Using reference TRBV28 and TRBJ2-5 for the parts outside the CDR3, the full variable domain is DVKVTQSSRYLVKRTGEKVFLECVQDMDHENMFWYRQDPGLGLRLIYFSYDVKMKEKGDIPEGYSVSREKKERFSLILESASTNQTSMYLCASLGLAGWETQYFGPGTRLLVL.

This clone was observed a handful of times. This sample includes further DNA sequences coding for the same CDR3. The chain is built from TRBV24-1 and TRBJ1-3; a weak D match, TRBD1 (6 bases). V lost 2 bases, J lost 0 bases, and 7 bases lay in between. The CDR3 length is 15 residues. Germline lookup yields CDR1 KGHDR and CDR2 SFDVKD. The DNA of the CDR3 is TGTGCCACCAGTGATTCCAGGGGCTCTGGAAACACCATATATTTT. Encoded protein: CATSDSRGSGNTIYF.

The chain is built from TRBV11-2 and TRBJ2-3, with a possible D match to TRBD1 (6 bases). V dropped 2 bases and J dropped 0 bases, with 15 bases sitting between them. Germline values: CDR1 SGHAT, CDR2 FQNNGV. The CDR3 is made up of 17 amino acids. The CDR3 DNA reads TGTGCCAGCAGCTTATATATTGGACAGTCTAGCACAGATACGCAGTATTTT. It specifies CASSLYIGQSSTDTQYF.

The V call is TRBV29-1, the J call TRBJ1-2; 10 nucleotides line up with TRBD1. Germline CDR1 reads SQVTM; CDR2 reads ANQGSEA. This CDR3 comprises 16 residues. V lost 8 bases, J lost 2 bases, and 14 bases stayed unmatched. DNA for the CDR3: TGCAGCCTCACCGGGACAGGGGATGAGGGGAACTATGGCTACACCTTC. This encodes CSLTGTGDEGNYGYTF.

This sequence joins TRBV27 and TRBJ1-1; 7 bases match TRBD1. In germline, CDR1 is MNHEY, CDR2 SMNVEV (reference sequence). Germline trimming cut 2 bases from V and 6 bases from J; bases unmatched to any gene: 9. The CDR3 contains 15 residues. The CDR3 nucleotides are TGTGCCAGCAGTTTAAAGAGAGCAGGGGGACCTGAAGCTTTCTTT. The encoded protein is CASSLKRAGGPEAFF.

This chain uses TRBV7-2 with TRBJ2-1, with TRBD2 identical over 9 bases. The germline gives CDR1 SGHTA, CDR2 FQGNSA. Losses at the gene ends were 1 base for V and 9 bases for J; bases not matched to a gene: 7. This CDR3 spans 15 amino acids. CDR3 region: CASSLVVAGGPEQFF. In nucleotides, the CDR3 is TGTGCCAGCAGCTTAGTAGTGGCGGGAGGGCCTGAGCAGTTCTTC. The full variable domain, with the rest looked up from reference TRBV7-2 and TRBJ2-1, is GAGVSQSPSNKVTEKGKDVELRCDPISGHTALYWYRQSLGQGLEFLIYFQGNSAPDKSGLPSDRFSAERTGGSVSTLTIQRTQQEDSAVYLCASSLVVAGGPEQFFGPGTRLTVL.

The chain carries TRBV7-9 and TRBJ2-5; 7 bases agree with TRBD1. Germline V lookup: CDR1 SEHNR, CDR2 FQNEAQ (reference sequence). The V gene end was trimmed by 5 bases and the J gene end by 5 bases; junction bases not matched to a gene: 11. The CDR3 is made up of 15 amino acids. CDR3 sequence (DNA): TGTGCCAGCAGCATCCTGACAGGGAATTCGGAGACCCAGTACTTC. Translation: CASSILTGNSETQYF.

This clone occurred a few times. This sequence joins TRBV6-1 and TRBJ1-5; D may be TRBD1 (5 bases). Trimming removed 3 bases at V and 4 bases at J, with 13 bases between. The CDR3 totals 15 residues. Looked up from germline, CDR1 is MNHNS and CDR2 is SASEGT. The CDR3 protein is CASSEAGEANQPQHF. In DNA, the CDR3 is TGTGCCAGCAGTGAGGCGGGGGAGGCGAATCAGCCCCAGCATTTT.

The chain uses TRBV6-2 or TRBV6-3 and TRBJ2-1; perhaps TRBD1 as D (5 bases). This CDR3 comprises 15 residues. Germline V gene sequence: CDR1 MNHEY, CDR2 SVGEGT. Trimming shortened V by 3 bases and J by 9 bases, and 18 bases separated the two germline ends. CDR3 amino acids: CASSYIPGPVLEQFF. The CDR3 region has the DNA TGTGCCAGCAGTTATATCCCAGGGCCGGTGCTTGAGCAGTTCTTC.

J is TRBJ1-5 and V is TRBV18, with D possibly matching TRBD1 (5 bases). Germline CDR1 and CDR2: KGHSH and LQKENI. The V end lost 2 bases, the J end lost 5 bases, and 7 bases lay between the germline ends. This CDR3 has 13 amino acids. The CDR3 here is CASSPGGDQPQHF. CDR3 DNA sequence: TGTGCCAGCTCACCAGGGGGGGATCAGCCCCAGCATTTT.

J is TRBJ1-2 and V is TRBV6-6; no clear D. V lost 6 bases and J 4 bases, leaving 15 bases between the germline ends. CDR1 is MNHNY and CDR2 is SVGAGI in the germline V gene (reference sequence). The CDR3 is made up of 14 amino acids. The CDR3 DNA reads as TGTGCCAGCAGGGGAGTGGGTAATATCTATGGCTACACCTTC. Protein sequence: CASRGVGNIYGYTF.

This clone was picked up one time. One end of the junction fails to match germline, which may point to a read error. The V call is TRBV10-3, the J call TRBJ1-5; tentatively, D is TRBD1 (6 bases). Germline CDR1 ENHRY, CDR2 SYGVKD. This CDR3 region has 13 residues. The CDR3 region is CAIQDSSYQPQHF. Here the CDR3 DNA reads TGTGCCATCCAGGACAGTAGCTATCAGCCCCAGCATTTT.

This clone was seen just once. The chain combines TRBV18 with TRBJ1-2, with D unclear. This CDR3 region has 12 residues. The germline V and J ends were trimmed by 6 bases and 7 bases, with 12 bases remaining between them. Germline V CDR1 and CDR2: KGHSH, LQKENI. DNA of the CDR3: TGTGCCAGCTCGGACTTTGAAGGTGGCTACACCTTC. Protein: CASSDFEGGYTF.

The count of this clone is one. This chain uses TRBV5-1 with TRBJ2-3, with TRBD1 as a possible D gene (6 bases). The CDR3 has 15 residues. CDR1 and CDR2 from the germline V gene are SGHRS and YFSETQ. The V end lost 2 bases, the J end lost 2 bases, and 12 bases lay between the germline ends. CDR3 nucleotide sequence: TGCGCCAGCAGCTTACAGGGATATCACACAGATACGCAGTATTTT. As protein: CASSLQGYHTDTQYF.

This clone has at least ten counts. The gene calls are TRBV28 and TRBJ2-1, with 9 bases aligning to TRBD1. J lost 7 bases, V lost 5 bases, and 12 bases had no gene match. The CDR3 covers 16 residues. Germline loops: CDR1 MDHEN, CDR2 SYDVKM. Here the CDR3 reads CASSTFPGTGTNEQFF. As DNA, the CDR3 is TGTGCCAGCAGTACCTTCCCCGGGACAGGGACGAATGAGCAGTTCTTC.

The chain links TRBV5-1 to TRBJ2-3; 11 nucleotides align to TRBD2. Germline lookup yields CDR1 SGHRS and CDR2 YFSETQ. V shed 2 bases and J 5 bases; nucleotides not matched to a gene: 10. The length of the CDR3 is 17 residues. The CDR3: CASSLAPLAGAGDTQYF. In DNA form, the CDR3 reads TGCGCCAGCAGCTTAGCCCCACTAGCGGGAGCTGGAGATACGCAGTATTTT.